Following are 19 T cell receptor beta chains from one sample sequenced in a study of control samples from healthy donors and cancer patients (TCRdb year 2020). The method behind the library was the immunoSEQ multiplex PCR assay. TCRdb obtained this table from immuneACCESS and retained in-frame rearrangements with V and J assigned. These tables miss some clones; where compared with another copy, unresolved V genes account for less than half of the shortfall, and the remainder is unexplained. Within this sample are 110,000 to 150,000 clones, with roughly 94% of them counted one time only. 11% to 15% of the sample goes to the ten largest clones. Sequenced material: PBMCs. All receptors come from a man between 60 and 70 years old with colorectal cancer.

This rearrangement joins TRBV7-2 to TRBJ2-3, with 14 positions matching TRBD2. The V and J ends lost 4 bases and 4 bases, in that order; junction bases with no gene match: 4. The CDR3 covers 16 residues. The germline V gene encodes CDR1 SGHTA and CDR2 FQGNSA. The chain's CDR3 is CASSSRTSGGPDTQYF. In DNA form, the CDR3 reads TGTGCCAGCAGCTCCCGGACTAGCGGGGGGCCAGATACGCAGTATTTT.

This clone was picked up one time. The chain links TRBV9 to TRBJ2-2, with 14 bases that match TRBD2. The CDR3 is made up of 18 amino acids. Germline assignment: CDR1 SGDLS and CDR2 YYNGEE. Trimming removed 4 bases from V and 5 bases from J; junction bases left unmatched: 10. The CDR3 protein is CASSSGLAGAPGTGELFF. As DNA, the CDR3 is TGTGCCAGCAGCTCGGGACTAGCGGGGGCCCCGGGGACCGGGGAGCTGTTTTTT.

The rearrangement joins TRBV11-2 to TRBJ2-1; weak D call: TRBD1 (6 bases). The CDR3 has 11 residues. Germline V gene sequence: CDR1 SGHAT, CDR2 FQNNGV. V shed 4 bases and J shed 9 bases, with 7 bases lying between them. The CDR3 spells CASSSGVEQFF. The CDR3 nucleotides read TGTGCCAGCAGCTCAGGGGTTGAGCAGTTCTTC.

The chain employs TRBV11-2 and TRBJ2-1, with TRBD2 matching over 9 bases. CDR1 is SGHAT and CDR2 is FQNNGV in the germline V gene. The CDR3 is 14 residues long. J gave up 6 bases and V 1 base, and 1 base lay outside the gene matches. Here the CDR3 reads CASSLVGLANEQFF. DNA for the CDR3: TGTGCCAGCAGCTTAGTGGGACTAGCCAATGAGCAGTTCTTC. The variable domain in full, completed from reference TRBV11-2 and TRBJ2-1, reads EAGVAQSPRYKIIEKRQSVAFWCNPISGHATLYWYQQILGQGPKLLIQFQNNGVVDDSQLPKDRFSAERLKGVDSTLKIQPAKLEDSAVYLCASSLVGLANEQFFGPGTRLTVL.

The rearrangement links TRBV7-9 to TRBJ1-1; 8 bases are a match to TRBD1. Germline lookup yields CDR1 SEHNR and CDR2 FQNEAQ (reference sequence). The ends lost 5 bases at V and 8 bases at J; junction bases unmatched: 10. The CDR3 has 14 amino acids. The CDR3 spells CASSAGQGTPEAFF. The DNA for the CDR3 is TGTGCCAGCAGCGCAGGACAGGGAACTCCCGAAGCTTTCTTT.

This sequence joins TRBV9 and TRBJ2-1; 11 nucleotides align to TRBD2. J was trimmed by 6 bases and V by 1 base; bases with no gene match: 3. This CDR3 is built from 15 residues. The germline gives CDR1 SGDLS, CDR2 YYNGEE. This chain's CDR3 is CASSVPSGGSNEQFF. CDR3 bases: TGTGCCAGCAGCGTACCTAGCGGGGGGTCCAATGAGCAGTTCTTC.

The chain links TRBV3-1 (or the pseudogene TRBV3-2) to TRBJ2-7; the D call may be TRBD1 or TRBD2 (6 bases each). The CDR3 sequence is 14 residues long. Trimming stripped 4 bases from V and 2 bases from J, with 12 bases between. CDR1 and CDR2 from the germline V gene are LGHDT and YNNKEL (reference sequence). The CDR3 region has the DNA TGTGCCAGCAGCCCCGGGGGCATCCCCTACGAGCAGTACTTC. Translated: CASSPGGIPYEQYF.

The V call is TRBV10-3, the J call TRBJ2-2; perhaps TRBD1 as D (5 bases). Trimming removed 3 bases at V and 4 bases at J, with 12 bases between. The CDR3 runs 15 residues. Germline V gene lookup returns CDR1 ENHRY and CDR2 SYGVKD. The CDR3 DNA sequence: TGTGCCATCAGTGAAATTGCAGGGCCCACCGGGGAGCTGTTTTTT. Encoded protein: CAISEIAGPTGELFF.

This clone was detected only once. The V call is TRBV10-1, the J call TRBJ1-5; TRBD1 is a possible D gene (5 bases). Germline values: CDR1 WNHNN, CDR2 SYGVQD (reference sequence). Trimming pared 7 bases from V and 6 bases from J, leaving 28 bases between. CDR3 size: 18 residues. The CDR3 loop is CASMYIRTSGPHPQPQHF. CDR3 sequence (DNA): TGCGCCAGCATGTACATCCGGACCTCGGGACCTCATCCTCAGCCCCAGCATTTT.

This chain uses TRBV11-2 with TRBJ1-6; 8 bases line up with TRBD1. V lost 6 bases to trimming and J lost 2 bases; unmatched junction nucleotides: 6. Germline V gene lookup returns CDR1 SGHAT and CDR2 FQNNGV. The CDR3 is 16 residues long. CDR3 amino acids: CASSFTGGTYNSPLHF. In DNA form, the CDR3 reads TGTGCCAGCAGTTTCACAGGGGGTACCTATAATTCACCCCTCCACTTT.

This chain connects TRBV7-9 to TRBJ2-2; maybe TRBD1 (6 bases). Trimming pared 4 bases from V and 5 bases from J, leaving 8 bases between. This CDR3 has 13 amino acids. Germline CDR1 SEHNR, CDR2 FQNEAQ (reference sequence). This CDR3 is CASSSQGTGELFF. The CDR3 DNA reads TGTGCCAGCAGCTCGCAGGGGACCGGGGAGCTGTTTTTT.

V is TRBV11-2 and J is TRBJ2-1, with 13 bases lining up with TRBD2. Trimming removed 2 bases from V and 4 bases from J; junction bases left unmatched: 8. This CDR3 has 18 amino acids. Germline assignment: CDR1 SGHAT and CDR2 FQNNGV. The CDR3 nucleotides are TGTGCCAGCAGCTTATTCCGACTAGCGGGGGGCCGATACAATGAGCAGTTCTTC. Amino acid sequence: CASSLFRLAGGRYNEQFF.

The rearrangement uses TRBV5-5 and TRBJ1-2; D unresolved. CDR3 length equals 14 residues. Looked up from germline, CDR1 is SGHKS and CDR2 is YYEKEE (reference sequence). V was shortened by 0 bases and J by 8 bases, with 14 bases between the two germline ends. The CDR3 protein is CASSLDSFLGGYTF. The CDR3 DNA is TGTGCCAGCAGCTTGGACTCCTTTCTGGGGGGCTACACCTTC.

The CDR3 loop reads CASRLEDTGELFF. The CDR3 coding sequence is TGTGCCAGCAGACTAGAAGACACCGGGGAGCTGTTTTTT. The chain joins TRBV13 to TRBJ2-2; D is perhaps TRBD2 (5 bases). The CDR3 consists of 13 residues. Trimming left V 6 bases short and J 3 bases short, with 8 bases between. CDR1 is PRHDT and CDR2 is FYEKMQ in the germline V gene (reference sequence).

This clone was picked up one time. The CDR3, as DNA: TGCAGCGTTGAACAGGGTCCAGGCGCCAAAAACATTCAGTACTTC. It translates to CSVEQGPGAKNIQYF. The chain has TRBV29-1 and TRBJ2-4, with D possibly TRBD1 on 5 matching bases. This CDR3 region has 15 residues. Trimming shortened V by 2 bases and J by 1 base, and 12 bases separated the two germline ends. The germline CDR1 and CDR2 sequences are SQVTM and ANQGSEA.

The V and J genes are TRBV19 and TRBJ1-6; 9 bases match TRBD1. The junction had 8 bases not matched to a gene; V was cut back by 4 bases and J by 10 bases. Germline loops: CDR1 LNHDA, CDR2 SQIVND (reference sequence). The CDR3 spans 15 residues. For the CDR3, the DNA is TGTGCCAGTAGTACGGGACAGGGTCTGAGGTCACCCCTCCACTTT. Protein: CASSTGQGLRSPLHF.

This clone was recorded only once. The chain links TRBV7-9 to TRBJ2-7, with a tentative D call TRBD2 (6 bases). The CDR3 runs 14 residues. V shed 5 bases and J shed 2 bases, with 13 bases lying between them. Germline lookup yields CDR1 SEHNR and CDR2 FQNEAQ (reference sequence). The DNA of the CDR3 is TGTGCCAGCAGCCCAGACGGGGGTCCCTACGAGCAGTACTTC. It specifies CASSPDGGPYEQYF.

V gene TRBV7-2 combines with J gene TRBJ1-5; perhaps TRBD1 as D (5 bases). The CDR3 consists of 15 residues. CDR1 and CDR2 from the germline V gene are SGHTA and FQGNSA. V gave up 5 bases and J gave up 1 base, with 12 bases separating them. The CDR3 loop reads CASSPRQISNQPQHF. The DNA for the CDR3 is TGTGCCAGCAGCCCTAGACAGATAAGCAATCAGCCCCAGCATTTT.

The chain has TRBV5-6 and TRBJ1-2, with D hard to call. This CDR3 comprises 14 residues. From germline, CDR1 is SGHDT and CDR2 YYEEEE. The germline V and J ends were trimmed by 0 bases and 0 bases, with 6 bases remaining between them. The CDR3 here is CASSLGTANYGYTF. CDR3 DNA: TGTGCCAGCAGCTTGGGGACCGCTAACTATGGCTACACCTTC.